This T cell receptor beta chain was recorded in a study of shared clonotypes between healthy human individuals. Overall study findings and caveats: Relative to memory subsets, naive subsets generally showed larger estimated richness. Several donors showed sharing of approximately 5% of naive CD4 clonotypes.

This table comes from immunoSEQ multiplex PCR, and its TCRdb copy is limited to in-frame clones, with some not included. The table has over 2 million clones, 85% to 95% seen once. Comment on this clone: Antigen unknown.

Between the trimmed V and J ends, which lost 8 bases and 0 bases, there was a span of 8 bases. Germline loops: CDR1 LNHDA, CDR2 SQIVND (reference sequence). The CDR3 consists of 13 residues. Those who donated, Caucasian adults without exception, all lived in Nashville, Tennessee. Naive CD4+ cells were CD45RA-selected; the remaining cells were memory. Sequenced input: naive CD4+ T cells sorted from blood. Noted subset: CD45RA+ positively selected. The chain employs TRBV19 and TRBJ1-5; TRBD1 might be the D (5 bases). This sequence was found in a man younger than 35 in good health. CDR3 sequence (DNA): TGTGCCAGTGCAGGGATTAGCAATCAGCCCCAGCATTTT. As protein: CASAGISNQPQHF.